This TCR beta chain was observed in a study of blood T cell repertoires in COVID-19. Overall study context: Samples came from the United States, Italy and Spain, spanning acute and convalescent COVID-19. Sample material is recorded as cDNA or gDNA derived from T cells, B-cell-depleted T cells, or PBMCs.

Original analysis: Reference gene primer amplification gave estimated nucleated cell counts. This table comes from immunoSEQ multiplex PCR, and its TCRdb copy is limited to in-frame clones, with some not included. V, J and clone size derive from that table, while D and trimming were established from the DNA sequence. The sample shows more than 95,000 clones, around 89% of them seen only once. The CDR3 contains 14 residues. Trimming removed 3 bases at V and 3 bases at J, with 9 bases between. CDR1 is MGHDK, CDR2 SYGVNS, per germline. The V and J genes are TRBV25-1 and TRBJ1-3, with D possibly being TRBD1 (5 bases). The sample consisted of peripheral blood. The receptor was derived from a woman aged 55 to 70 with acute or convalescent COVID-19. The CDR3 nucleotides read TGTGCCAGCAGTGATGCAGGGTATGGAAACACCATATATTTT. Translating it yields CASSDAGYGNTIYF.